Following are 18 T cell receptor beta chains from one sample sequenced in a study of blood T cells in healthy people across ages. Next came a second PCR, run for about 6 to 11 cycles, which used a sample-barcoded 5' primer along with a J-beta primer mix. In TCRdb, the 5' RACE reads were re-called with MiXCR into one record per CDR3 protein. The table includes 1.8 million or so distinct CDR3 sequences, more than 35% detected once. Material for sequencing was blood. The source is a human donor in good health.

This chain uses TRBV7-9 with TRBJ2-1, with D maybe TRBD1 (6 bases). This CDR3 has 14 amino acids. Deletions cut 4 bases from V and 5 bases from J, with 12 bases between. Germline V gene lookup returns CDR1 SEHNR and CDR2 FQNEAQ (reference sequence). The CDR3 is CASSSFRGDNEQFF. As DNA, the CDR3 is TGTGCCAGCAGCTCCTTCAGGGGCGACAATGAGCAGTTCTTC. The complete variable domain, with remaining parts taken from reference TRBV7-9 and TRBJ2-1, reads DTGVSQNPRHKITKRGQNVTFRCDPISEHNRLYWYRQTLGQGPEFLTYFQNEAQLEKSRLLSDRFSAERPKGSFSTLEIQRTEQGDSAMYLCASSSFRGDNEQFFGPGTRLTVL.

The chain combines TRBV29-1 with TRBJ1-2; no definite D call. V gave up 6 bases and J gave up 5 bases, with 19 bases separating them. The CDR3 is 14 amino acids. CDR1 is SQVTM, CDR2 ANQGSEA, per germline. The CDR3 protein is CSVVQTAALYGYTF. CDR3 nucleotides: TGCAGCGTGGTGCAGACGGCCGCTTTATATGGCTACACCTTC.

The chain carries TRBV7-2 and TRBJ1-1; TRBD1 might be the D (5 bases). CDR3 length: 15 amino acids. V shed 2 bases and J shed 5 bases, with 15 bases lying between them. Germline V gene data show CDR1 as SGHTA and CDR2 as FQGNSA. CDR3 in DNA: TGTGCCAGCAGCTTATCGGGCCAGGGACTAACTGAAGCTTTCTTT. Its translation is CASSLSGQGLTEAFF.

J is TRBJ1-5 and V is TRBV4-3, with D perhaps TRBD1 (5 bases). The CDR3 is 16 amino acids. Germline values: CDR1 LGHNA, CDR2 YSLEER. Trimming removed 0 bases from V and 7 bases from J, with 16 bases in between. The CDR3 sequence is CASSQDRGSGGQPQHF. CDR3 DNA sequence: TGCGCCAGCAGCCAAGATCGGGGTAGTGGGGGGCAGCCCCAGCATTTT.

This clonotype turned up a few times. The rearrangement links TRBV20-1 to TRBJ2-5, with 8 nucleotides matching TRBD2. This CDR3 contains 11 residues. The V gene's germline CDR1 is DFQATT and CDR2 SNEGSKA (reference sequence). CDR3 nucleotides: TGCAAATTCGGGGGGGAAGAGACCCAGTACTTC. The encoded protein is CKFGGEETQYF.

The chain joins TRBV5-1 to TRBJ1-2; D gene uncertain. Trimming took 2 bases from V and 0 from J, leaving 11 bases between them. Germline V lookup: CDR1 SGHRS, CDR2 YFSETQ. This CDR3 is 15 amino acids long. DNA for the CDR3: TGCGCCAGCAGCTTAGGGTTGCCGTCTAACTATGGCTACACCTTC. This gives the protein CASSLGLPSNYGYTF.

V is TRBV5-1 and J is TRBJ1-2; D is uncertain. Trimming took 0 bases from V and 4 from J, leaving 10 bases between them. Germline lookup yields CDR1 SGHRS and CDR2 YFSETQ. CDR3 size: 14 residues. The CDR3 DNA reads TGCGCCAGCAGCTTGGGTACAGCCGCCTATGGCTACACCTTC. Translated: CASSLGTAAYGYTF.

The chain links TRBV7-2 to TRBJ2-7, with D possibly matching TRBD1 (5 bases). Germline CDR1 and CDR2: SGHTA and FQGNSA. CDR3 length: 15 residues. With 5 bases removed from V and 2 bases from J, the gap between germline ends came to 16 bases. Here the CDR3 DNA reads TGTGCCAGCAGCCCACAGGTGAGCCTTACCTACGAGCAGTACTTC. Its translation: CASSPQVSLTYEQYF.

The V call is TRBV14, the J call TRBJ1-2; D gene uncertain. The CDR3 has 15 amino acids. CDR1 is SGHDN, CDR2 FVKESK, per germline. Trimming removed 0 bases at V and 4 bases at J, with 12 bases between. CDR3 nucleotides: TGTGCCAGCAGCCAAGATCCCGCCAGAGCCTATGGCTACACCTTC. It is translated as CASSQDPARAYGYTF.

The chain combines TRBV30 with TRBJ2-7; unclear D gene. The germline V and J ends were trimmed by 3 bases and 7 bases, with 10 bases remaining between them. This CDR3 is 11 amino acids long. Germline V gene data show CDR1 as GTSNPN and CDR2 as SVGIG (reference sequence). DNA of the CDR3: TGTGCCTGGAGGACCGCAGGAGAGCAGTACTTC. It yields the protein CAWRTAGEQYF.

The rearrangement links TRBV7-9 to TRBJ1-5; D ambiguous. CDR1 SEHNR and CDR2 FQNEAQ come from the germline V gene (reference sequence). V was trimmed by 4 bases and J by 6 bases, leaving 7 bases between them. The CDR3 spans 12 residues. CDR3 nucleotides: TGTGCCAGCAGCTCTGGGGTTCAGCCCCAGCATTTT. Amino acids: CASSSGVQPQHF. The variable domain in full, with the rest retrieved from reference TRBV7-9 and TRBJ1-5, is DTGVSQNPRHKITKRGQNVTFRCDPISEHNRLYWYRQTLGQGPEFLTYFQNEAQLEKSRLLSDRFSAERPKGSFSTLEIQRTEQGDSAMYLCASSSGVQPQHFGDGTRLSIL.

The chain combines TRBV5-6 with TRBJ2-1; 11 bases are shared with TRBD1. V trimming: 5 bases; J trimming: 10 bases; junction bases outside the gene matches: 14. This CDR3 is built from 16 residues. In germline, CDR1 is SGHDT, CDR2 YYEEEE. The DNA for the CDR3 is TGTGCCAGCAGGGAATTCCGGGACAGGGGGTTACTAGAGCAGTTCTTC. Its translation: CASREFRDRGLLEQFF.

The chain couples TRBV2 to TRBJ2-5; D is unresolved. V lost 6 bases and J lost 5, with 13 bases in between. Germline CDR1 is SNHLY and CDR2 is FYNNEI. This CDR3 has 13 amino acids. CDR3 residues: CASRVEVWETQYF. CDR3 DNA: TGTGCCAGCAGGGTGGAAGTCTGGGAGACCCAGTACTTC.

The sample holds one count of this clonotype. This chain connects TRBV4-2 to TRBJ1-4, with TRBD1 matching over 7 bases. There are 16 residues in the CDR3. Trimming took 1 base from V and 7 from J; bases not matched to a gene: 9. Germline V gene data show CDR1 as LGHNA and CDR2 as YNFKEQ. The CDR3 sequence is CASSQVTQGGVEKLFF. CDR3 bases: TGTGCCAGCAGCCAAGTAACCCAGGGGGGGGTTGAAAAACTGTTTTTT.

J is TRBJ2-5 and V is TRBV4-3; 10 bases are a match to TRBD2. The V and J ends lost 1 base and 0 bases, in that order; junction bases with no gene match: 5. CDR3 length: 17 amino acids. Germline loops: CDR1 LGHNA, CDR2 YSLEER. The CDR3 loop is CASSQGVAGGYQETQYF. The CDR3 DNA reads TGCGCCAGCAGCCAAGGCGTAGCGGGGGGCTACCAAGAGACCCAGTACTTC.

This clonotype was counted a few times. The chain employs TRBV10-3 and TRBJ1-2, with D unclear. The CDR3 is 17 amino acids. V lost 8 bases to trimming and J lost 3 bases, with 25 bases between them. CDR1 ENHRY and CDR2 SYGVKD come from the germline V gene. The CDR3 sequence: CAILDPERRSIYYGYTF. For the CDR3, the DNA is TGTGCCATCTTGGACCCTGAGAGACGGAGTATATACTATGGCTACACCTTC.

This rearrangement joins TRBV28 to TRBJ1-2, with 7 positions matching TRBD1. Germline assignment: CDR1 MDHEN and CDR2 SYDVKM. With V trimmed by 6 bases and J by 2 bases, 6 bases remained unmatched. CDR3 length: 14 amino acids. The CDR3 coding sequence is TGTGCCAGCAGACCCCGGGACAGCAACTATGGCTACACCTTC. Amino acid sequence: CASRPRDSNYGYTF.

Only a few counts were recorded for this clonotype. The chain joins TRBV7-2 to TRBJ2-3; 7 bases are shared with TRBD2. Germline V lookup: CDR1 SGHTA, CDR2 FQGNSA. V was clipped by 5 bases and J by 1 base; unmatched bases: 6. The CDR3 has 15 residues. The CDR3 protein is CASSPFGGGTDTQYF. CDR3 bases: TGTGCCAGCAGCCCCTTTGGGGGGGGCACAGATACGCAGTATTTT.